This T cell receptor (beta chain) was sequenced for a study of shared clonotypes between healthy human individuals. Naive CD8 cells lacked CD45RO and underwent positive selection for CCR7, leaving out terminally differentiated effector memory CD45RA+ cells. Study-wide findings and caveats: Larger estimated richness was generally recorded for naive subsets relative to memory subsets. A limitation of the genetic and exposure-history diversity represented arose from few donors.

On this clone itself: Its cognate antigen is unknown. Different DNA sequences within this sample yield the same CDR3.

The data were produced by immunoSEQ multiplex PCR, yet TCRdb's version contains in-frame clones alone and is incomplete. Among some 800,000 clones listed, 80% to 95% were seen once. Source material: naive CD8+ T cells sorted from blood. This clonotype originated in a man aged 25-45 years in good health.

The CDR3 here is CASSSRINTEAFF. The CDR3 DNA reads TGTGCCAGCAGCTCCCGGATTAACACTGAAGCTTTCTTT. The J gene is TRBJ1-1, the V gene TRBV7-9, with D hard to call. V was pared by 4 bases and J by 2 bases, with 8 bases between. The CDR3 totals 13 residues. Germline assignment: CDR1 SEHNR and CDR2 FQNEAQ (reference sequence). Full variable domain (outside the CDR3, taken from reference TRBV7-9 and TRBJ1-1): DTGVSQNPRHKITKRGQNVTFRCDPISEHNRLYWYRQTLGQGPEFLTYFQNEAQLEKSRLLSDRFSAERPKGSFSTLEIQRTEQGDSAMYLCASSSRINTEAFFGQGTRLTVV.